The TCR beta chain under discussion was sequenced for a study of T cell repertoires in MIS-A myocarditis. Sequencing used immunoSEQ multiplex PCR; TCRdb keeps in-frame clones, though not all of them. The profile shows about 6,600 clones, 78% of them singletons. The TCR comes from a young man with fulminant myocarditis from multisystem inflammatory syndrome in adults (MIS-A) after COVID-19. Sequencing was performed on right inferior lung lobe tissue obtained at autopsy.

The CDR3 reads CASSLAGRAYNEQFF. The CDR3 bases are TGCGCCAGCAGCTTGGCCGGGCGGGCCTACAATGAGCAGTTCTTC. The chain employs TRBV5-1 and TRBJ2-1; weak D call: TRBD2 (5 bases). Trimming pared 0 bases from V and 2 bases from J, leaving 9 bases between. CDR3 length equals 15 residues. The germline CDR1 and CDR2 sequences are SGHRS and YFSETQ.